In its sample, the clone carrying this T cell receptor beta chain was seen many times. Its antigen is currently unknown. The source of the sample is a study of blood T cells in healthy people across ages. Germline V gene lookup returns CDR1 LNHDA and CDR2 SQIVND (reference sequence). Trimming took 5 bases from V and 5 from J, leaving 10 bases between them. The CDR3 is 12 amino acids. Study-level results: Naive T cell percentage and TCR beta diversity correlated strongly.

Primers used in a second PCR of roughly 6 to 11 cycles were a sample-barcoded 5' primer and a J-beta primer mix. TCRdb re-called the 5' RACE reads through MiXCR, storing one row per CDR3 protein. The repertoire consists of 1.5 million to 1.8 million distinct CDR3 sequences, with less than 45% occurring once and the leading ten covering about 3.8%. It was approximately 9 milliliters of peripheral blood that were drawn from each donor. Source material: blood. The TCR originated in a woman aged 18 to 35 in good health. This chain links TRBV19 with TRBJ2-7; D call uncertain. This CDR3 reads CASSLYRNEQYF. CDR3 DNA sequence: TGTGCCAGTAGTCTTTACAGAAACGAGCAGTACTTC.